This T cell receptor beta chain is from a study of blood T cell repertoires in COVID-19. CDR1 and CDR2 (germline): SGHNT, YYREEE (reference sequence). Trimming cost V 0 bases and J 2 bases; bases outside gene matches: 6. The CDR3 loop spans 16 amino acids. The table came from immunoSEQ multiplex PCR; TCRdb's copy has only in-frame clones and leaves some out. Counted here are approximately 290,000 clones, roughly 89% occurring once; the ten biggest clones make up approximately 4.5%. Sequences were obtained from PBMCs or T cells enriched from blood (not recorded which). The chain combines TRBV5-4 with TRBJ2-3; TRBD2 agrees at 7 bases. The sequence came from a woman under 30 with acute COVID-19. The chain's CDR3 is CASSLALAGVTDTQYF. In DNA, the CDR3 is TGTGCCAGCAGCTTGGCCCTGGCGGGAGTCACAGATACGCAGTATTTT. The full variable domain, in which reference TRBV5-4 and TRBJ2-3 provide the parts outside the CDR3, is ETGVTQSPTHLIKTRGQQVTLRCSSQSGHNTVSWYQQALGQGPQFIFQYYREEENGRGNFPPRFSGLQFPNYSSELNVNALELDDSALYLCASSLALAGVTDTQYFGPGTRLTVL.